A single sample is the source of the 2 T cell receptor beta chains below, sequenced in a study of PD-L1 blockade in urothelial cancer. This table comes from immunoSEQ multiplex PCR, and its TCRdb copy is limited to in-frame clones, with some not included. This sample has under 130,000 clones; roughly 84% occur once, and the top ten carry about 2.4%. The specimen comprised PBMCs, sampled around atezolizumab (anti-PD-L1) treatment. The receptor source for this set is a man in his forties or fifties with urothelial cancer.

This clone was counted between two and nine times. This chain uses TRBV28 with TRBJ2-2; D perhaps matches TRBD1 (6 bases). V was cut by 3 bases and J by 11 bases, with 13 bases left in between. From germline, CDR1 is MDHEN and CDR2 SYDVKM. The CDR3 covers 13 residues. CDR3 in DNA: TGTGCCAGCAGTTTGGACAGTGCTATCGAGCTGTTTTTT. Amino acids: CASSLDSAIELFF.

This chain uses TRBV2 with TRBJ2-3; unclear D gene. The CDR3 has 15 amino acids. The germline V and J ends were trimmed by 4 bases and 0 bases, with 11 bases remaining between them. CDR1 and CDR2 (germline): SNHLY, FYNNEI. The CDR3 here is CASSAAVSSTDTQYF. CDR3 in DNA: TGTGCCAGCAGTGCGGCGGTCTCTAGCACAGATACGCAGTATTTT.